This is a list of T cell receptor beta chains from one sample in a study of T cell repertoires in aging, cancer and after chemotherapy. TCRdb passed the multiplex PCR reads through MiXCR, listing each CDR3 protein once. This sample has roughly 4,500 distinct CDR3 sequences; 39% occur once, and the top ten carry 3.6%. Sequencing was carried out using blood. Receptors were obtained from a human donor with a blood cancer. Both conserved end residues are part of each CDR3. D genes are given only for firm matches. Not all rows give a size; the values are once, few, many and, for expanded clones, a class.

cdr3_length j_call v_call d_call clone_size cdr3_nt cdr3_aa
17 TRBJ2-6 TRBV30 NA large TGTGCCTGGAGAAGGGGCAGGGCTAGATCTGGGGCCAACGTCCTGACTTTC CAWRRGRARSGANVLTF
17 TRBJ2-5 TRBV6-5 NA few TGTGCCAGCAGTACAAACGAAGGATCGCCGGGGTCGGGGACCCAGTACTTC CASSTNEGSPGSGTQYF
16 TRBJ2-2 TRBV6-6 TRBD2 few TGTGCCAGCAGTTTTCGACTAGCGGGTATCACCGGGGAGCTGTTTTTT CASSFRLAGITGELFF
16 TRBJ2-3 TRBV30 TRBD2 medium-sized TGTGCCTGGAGTGAGGGACTAGCGGGAGGTTCAGATACGCAGTATTTT CAWSEGLAGGSDTQYF
14 TRBJ2-3 TRBV19 NA large TGTGCCAGTAGTATTGTGGGCCTCACAGATACGCAGTATTTT CASSIVGLTDTQYF
14 TRBJ2-3 TRBV30 TRBD2 few TGTGCCTGGGGGACTAGCGGGGTCACAGATACGCAGTATTTT CAWGTSGVTDTQYF
17 TRBJ2-3 TRBV30 TRBD2 NA TGTGCCTGGAGTGGAGGGACTAGCGGGATGAGCACAGATACGCAGTATTTT CAWSGGTSGMSTDTQYF
13 TRBJ1-2 TRBV6-5 NA few TGTGCCAGCAGTTACTCGGGGAACTATGGCTACACCTTC CASSYSGNYGYTF
15 TRBJ1-5 TRBV18 TRBD1 once TGTGCCAGCTCACCGGACAGGGGGTCCAATCAGCCCCAGCATTTT CASSPDRGSNQPQHF
16 TRBJ2-2 TRBV19 NA NA TGTGCCAGTAGTACCAGGGGGGGGCGGAGGGCCGGGGAGCTGTTTTTT CASSTRGGRRAGELFF
13 TRBJ2-3 TRBV19 NA large TGTGCCACCGCGGGATGGGGCACAGATACGCAGTATTTT CATAGWGTDTQYF
13 TRBJ2-7 TRBV6-5 TRBD1 few TGTGCCAGCAGGGGGACAGTTTCCTACGAGCAGTACTTC CASRGTVSYEQYF
15 TRBJ2-3 TRBV10-1 TRBD2 NA TGCGCCAGCAGTGTGGATAGCGGGAGGGCAGATACGCAGTATTTT CASSVDSGRADTQYF
15 TRBJ2-2 TRBV30 NA NA TGTGCCTGGGAACCTGACGGAACGAACACCGGGGAGCTGTTTTTT CAWEPDGTNTGELFF
15 TRBJ2-7 TRBV6-2/TRBV6-3 TRBD2 NA TGTGCCAGCAGTCAAACCACTAGCGGGAGCGACGAGCAGTACTTC CASSQTTSGSDEQYF
15 TRBJ2-1 TRBV11-2 NA NA TGTGCCAGCAGCTTCAACAGCGGAAGTTACAATGAGCAGTTCTTC CASSFNSGSYNEQFF
12 TRBJ2-3 TRBV30 NA few TGTGCCTGGAGGGCGGGCACAGATACGCAGTATTTT CAWRAGTDTQYF
16 TRBJ2-5 TRBV5-5 TRBD2 once TGTGCCAGCAGCCTAGCGGGACGCTCAACGGGGGAGACCCAGTACTTC CASSLAGRSTGETQYF
16 TRBJ1-6 TRBV20-1 TRBD1 NA TGCAGTGCTAGACCTCCGGTACAGGGGACAAAATCACCCCTCCACTTT CSARPPVQGTKSPLHF
14 TRBJ2-3 TRBV6-5 NA NA TGTGCCACCAGATCAGGGCCCAGCACAGATACGCAGTATTTT CATRSGPSTDTQYF
15 TRBJ1-5 TRBV6-5 NA few TGTGCCAGCAGTTACTCGAGGGGGATCAATCAGCCCCAGCATTTT CASSYSRGINQPQHF